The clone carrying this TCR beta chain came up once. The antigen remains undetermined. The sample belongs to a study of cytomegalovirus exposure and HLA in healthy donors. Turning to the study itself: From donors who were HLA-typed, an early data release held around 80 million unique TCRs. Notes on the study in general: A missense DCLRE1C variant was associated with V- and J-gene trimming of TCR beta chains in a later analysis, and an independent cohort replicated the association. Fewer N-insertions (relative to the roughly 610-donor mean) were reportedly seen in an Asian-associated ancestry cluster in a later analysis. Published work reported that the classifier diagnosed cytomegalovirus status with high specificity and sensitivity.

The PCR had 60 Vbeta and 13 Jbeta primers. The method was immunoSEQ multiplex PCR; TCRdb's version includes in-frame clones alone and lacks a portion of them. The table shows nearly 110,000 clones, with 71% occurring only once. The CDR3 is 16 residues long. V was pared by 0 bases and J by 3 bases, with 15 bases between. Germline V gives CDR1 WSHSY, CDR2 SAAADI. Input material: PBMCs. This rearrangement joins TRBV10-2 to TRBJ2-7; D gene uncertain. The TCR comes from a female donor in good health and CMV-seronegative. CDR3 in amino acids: CASSESKRVIVYEQYF. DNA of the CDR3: TGCGCCAGCAGTGAGTCGAAACGCGTGATTGTCTACGAGCAGTACTTC.